This TCR beta chain came from a study of cytomegalovirus exposure and HLA in healthy donors. Notes on the study in general: Accurate prediction of most subjects' HLA-A and HLA-B alleles from TCR beta sequences was reported.

Comment on this clone: Its antigen is unidentified.

The PCR employed 60 Vbeta primers together with 13 Jbeta primers. TCRdb keeps only in-frame clones here, not all; method: immunoSEQ multiplex PCR. Recorded for this sample: 40,000 to 60,000 clones. The source of this sequence is a female donor in good health and CMV-seronegative. The specimen sequenced was PBMCs.

The DNA of the CDR3 is TGTGCCAGCAGTGTAGGACACCTCAGCTCCTACGAGCAGTACTTC. Protein product: CASSVGHLSSYEQYF. The rearrangement links TRBV2 to TRBJ2-7, with D tentatively TRBD1 (5 bases). V was cut by 4 bases and J by 0 bases, with 13 bases left in between. Germline CDR1 is SNHLY and CDR2 is FYNNEI. This CDR3 region has 15 residues.